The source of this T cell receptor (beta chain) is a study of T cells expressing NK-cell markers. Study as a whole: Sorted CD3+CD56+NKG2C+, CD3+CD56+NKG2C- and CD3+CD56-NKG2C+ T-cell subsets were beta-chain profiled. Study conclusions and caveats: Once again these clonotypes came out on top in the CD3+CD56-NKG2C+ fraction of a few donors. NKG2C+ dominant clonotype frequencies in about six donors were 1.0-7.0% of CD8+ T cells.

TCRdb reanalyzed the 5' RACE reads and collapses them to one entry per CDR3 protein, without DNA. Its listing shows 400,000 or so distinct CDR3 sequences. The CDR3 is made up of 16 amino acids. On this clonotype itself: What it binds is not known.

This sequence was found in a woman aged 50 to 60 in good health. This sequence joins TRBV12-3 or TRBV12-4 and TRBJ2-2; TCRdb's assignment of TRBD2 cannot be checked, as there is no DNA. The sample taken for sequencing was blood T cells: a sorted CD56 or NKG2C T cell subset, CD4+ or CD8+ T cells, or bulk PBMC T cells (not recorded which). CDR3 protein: CASTSKGLAGLGELFF.